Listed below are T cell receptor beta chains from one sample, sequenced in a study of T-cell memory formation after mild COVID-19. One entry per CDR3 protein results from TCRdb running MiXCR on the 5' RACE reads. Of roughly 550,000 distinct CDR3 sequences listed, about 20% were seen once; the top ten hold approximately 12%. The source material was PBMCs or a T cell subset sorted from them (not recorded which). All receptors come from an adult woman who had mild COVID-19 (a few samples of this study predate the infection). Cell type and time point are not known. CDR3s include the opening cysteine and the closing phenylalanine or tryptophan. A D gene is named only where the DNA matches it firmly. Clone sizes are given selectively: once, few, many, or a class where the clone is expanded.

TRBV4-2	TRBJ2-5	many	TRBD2	TGTGCCAGCAGCCAAAGGGACCCAGCGGGGGAGACCCAGTACTTC	CASSQRDPAGETQYF
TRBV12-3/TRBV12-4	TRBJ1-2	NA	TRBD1	TGTGCCAGCAGCCAAGGACAGGGAGTATCTAACTATGGCTACACCTTC	CASSQGQGVSNYGYTF
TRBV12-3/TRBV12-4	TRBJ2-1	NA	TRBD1	TGTGCCAGCAGCTTAAGGCGCAGGGGGCCCTTCAATGAGCAGTTCTTC	CASSLRRRGPFNEQFF
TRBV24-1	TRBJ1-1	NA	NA	TGTGCCACCAGTGATTCCGGACAGATTCCGAATGAAGCTTTCTTT	CATSDSGQIPNEAFF
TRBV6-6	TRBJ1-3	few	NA	TGTGCCAGCCGTCGGGACAACTCTGGAAACACCATATATTTT	CASRRDNSGNTIYF
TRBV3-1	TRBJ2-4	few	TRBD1	TGTGCCAGCAGCCTCCGGGACAGGGGGCCCAGTCGCGCCAAAAACATTCAGTACTTC	CASSLRDRGPSRAKNIQYF
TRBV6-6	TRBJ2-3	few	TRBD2	TGTGCCAGCAGTTACTCTAGCGGGGGAAGAGATACGCAGTATTTT	CASSYSSGGRDTQYF
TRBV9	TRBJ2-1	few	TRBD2	TGTGCCAGCAGCGTAGTCAGTAGGACTAGCTTTACTGATGAGCAGTTCTTC	CASSVVSRTSFTDEQFF
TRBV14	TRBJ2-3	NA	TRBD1	TGTGCCAGCAGCCCGGGACAGATATTCACAGATACGCAGTATTTT	CASSPGQIFTDTQYF
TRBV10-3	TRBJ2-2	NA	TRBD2	TGTGCCATCAGCCTAGCGGAGAACACCGGGGAGCTGTTTTTT	CAISLAENTGELFF
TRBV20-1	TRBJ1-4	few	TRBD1	TGCAGTGCTCGAGAACAGGGGTCAGGAGAAAAACTGTTTTTT	CSAREQGSGEKLFF
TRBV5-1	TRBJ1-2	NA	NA	TGCGCCAGCAGCTTGACAGGCGCTGACTATGGCTACACCTTC	CASSLTGADYGYTF
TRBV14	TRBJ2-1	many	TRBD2	TGTGCCAGCAGCCAGACTAGCGGGAACCACAATGAGCAGTTCTTC	CASSQTSGNHNEQFF
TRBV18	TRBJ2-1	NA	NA	TGTGCCAGCTCAGGGGACTTAATGCAGTTCTTC	CASSGDLMQFF
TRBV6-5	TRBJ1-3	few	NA	TGTGCCAGCAGTTTGAGCGTTCTCTCTGGAAACACCATATATTTT	CASSLSVLSGNTIYF
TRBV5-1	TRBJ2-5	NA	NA	TGCGCCAGCAGCCCGACACAGACAAGGGAGACCCAGTACTTC	CASSPTQTRETQYF
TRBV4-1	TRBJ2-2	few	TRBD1	TGCGCCAGCAGCCAAGATCAAGACAGGGGCACCGGGGAGCTGTTTTTT	CASSQDQDRGTGELFF